The 25 T cell receptor beta chains given below trace back to one sample, sequenced in a study of post-analysis software for immune sequencing data. For these receptors, no antigen is known. Study-wide results and limits: Elevated frequency relative to controls characterized a handful of TRBV segments in patients, TRBV5-6, TRBV5-1 and TRBV20-1 among them.

TCR beta libraries were prepared from cDNA with unique molecular identifiers. MiXCR, run by TCRdb on the PCR reads, gives a single entry per CDR3 protein. The data hold 750,000 to 900,000 distinct CDR3 sequences, with just over 45% observed a single time. Specimen: blood. The origin of the receptors is a girl aged 10 to 17 with multiple sclerosis.

The rearrangement joins TRBV7-6 to TRBJ2-3; 7 bases map to TRBD2. This CDR3 spans 17 amino acids. V was pared by 5 bases and J by 0 bases, with 11 bases of the junction left unmatched. Germline V lookup: CDR1 SGHVS, CDR2 FNYEAQ. The CDR3 spells CASSPTPGGGSTDTQYF. CDR3 bases: TGTGCCAGCAGCCCTACCCCGGGAGGTGGGAGCACAGATACGCAGTATTTT.

This clonotype was seen a handful of times. The chain couples TRBV20-1 to TRBJ1-1; D unresolved. The CDR3 is made up of 15 amino acids. CDR1 and CDR2 (germline): DFQATT, SNEGSKA (reference sequence). The V end lost 1 base, the J end lost 1 base, and 13 bases lay between the germline ends. CDR3 sequence reads: CSARVIQAKNTEAFF. DNA of the CDR3: TGCAGTGCTAGAGTCATCCAGGCGAAGAACACTGAAGCTTTCTTT.

This rearrangement joins TRBV12-3 or TRBV12-4 to TRBJ2-3, with 7 bases fitting TRBD1. CDR3 length: 13 amino acids. V was clipped by 10 bases and J by 0 bases; unmatched bases: 4. The CDR3 region has the DNA TGTGCCACCTCGACAGGGAGCACAGATACGCAGTATTTT. Amino acids: CATSTGSTDTQYF.

This clonotype was detected a few times. The chain has TRBV15 and TRBJ2-3; D possibly matches TRBD1 or TRBD2 (6 bases each). The CDR3 runs 16 residues. The V gene lost 5 bases and the J gene lost 0 bases, with 15 bases spanning the gap. Looked up from germline, CDR1 is LNHNV and CDR2 is YYDKDF (reference sequence). In DNA, the CDR3 is TGTGCCACCAGCGGAGGGGGAGTATTGAGCACAGATACGCAGTATTTT. As protein: CATSGGGVLSTDTQYF.

This clonotype came up a few times. V gene TRBV14 combines with J gene TRBJ2-7; D tentatively reads TRBD1 or TRBD2 (5 bases each). Germline V gives CDR1 SGHDN, CDR2 FVKESK. The ends were cut back, 0 bases at V and 0 bases at J, with 12 bases in the middle. The CDR3 loop spans 16 amino acids. The CDR3 here is CASSQDEGPSSYEQYF. The CDR3 region has the DNA TGTGCCAGCAGCCAAGATGAGGGGCCTAGCTCCTACGAGCAGTACTTC.

A few counts support this clonotype. V is TRBV7-2 and J is TRBJ2-3; weak D call: TRBD2 (6 bases). This CDR3 has 14 amino acids. Trimming removed 4 bases from V and 3 bases from J, with 11 bases in between. Germline V gives CDR1 SGHTA, CDR2 FQGNSA. CDR3 amino acids: CASSSAGGTDTQYF. The CDR3 region has the DNA TGTGCCAGCAGCTCAGCGGGTGGTACAGATACGCAGTATTTT. Full variable domain (remainder filled in from reference TRBV7-2 and TRBJ2-3): GAGVSQSPSNKVTEKGKDVELRCDPISGHTALYWYRQSLGQGLEFLIYFQGNSAPDKSGLPSDRFSAERTGGSVSTLTIQRTQQEDSAVYLCASSSAGGTDTQYFGPGTRLTVL.

This sequence joins TRBV27 and TRBJ2-4; 7 bases map to TRBD2. Judging by the DNA end, TRBJ2-5 fits better; the J call may be wrong. The CDR3 extends over 12 amino acids. CDR1 is MNHEY, CDR2 SMNVEV, per germline (reference sequence). DNA of the CDR3: TGTGCCAGACCGGGAGGTCAAGAGACCCAGTACTTC. Its translation is CARPGGQETQYF.

This chain's CDR3 is CASSLGPSRVDEQYF. The CDR3 DNA reads as TGTGCCAGCAGTCTCGGCCCCAGCCGGGTGGACGAGCAGTACTTC. This chain joins TRBV27 and TRBJ2-7, with D uncertain. This CDR3 spans 15 amino acids. Germline loops: CDR1 MNHEY, CDR2 SMNVEV (reference sequence). V was trimmed by 5 bases and J by 5 bases, leaving 19 bases between them.

This clonotype was detected only a few times. This chain joins TRBV4-3 and TRBJ2-5; the D gene is possibly TRBD2 (5 bases). This CDR3 comprises 14 residues. V dropped 4 bases and J dropped 5 bases, with 14 bases sitting between them. The germline gives CDR1 LGHNA, CDR2 YSLEER. CDR3 sequence (DNA): TGCGCCAGCAGCCCGGGCGAGGGCGAGGAGACCCAGTACTTC. It encodes CASSPGEGEETQYF.

J is TRBJ2-3 and V is TRBV24-1; 8 nucleotides line up with TRBD1. Losses at the gene ends were 3 bases for V and 5 bases for J; bases not matched to a gene: 6. Per the germline V gene, CDR1 is KGHDR and CDR2 is SFDVKD. The CDR3 totals 15 residues. The CDR3 sequence: CATSDPQGVGDTQYF. In DNA, the CDR3 is TGTGCCACCAGTGATCCACAGGGGGTTGGAGATACGCAGTATTTT.

V and J are TRBV20-1 and TRBJ2-1; possible D gene TRBD2, 6 bases. CDR1 and CDR2 (germline): DFQATT, SNEGSKA (reference sequence). This CDR3 region has 14 residues. Between the trimmed V and J ends, which lost 2 bases and 4 bases, there was a span of 12 bases. The CDR3: CSARPGTQYNEQFF. The CDR3 nucleotides are TGCAGTGCTAGACCTGGGACTCAGTACAATGAGCAGTTCTTC.

In its sample, this clonotype was seen a few times. The V and J genes are TRBV10-3 and TRBJ2-7; the D gene could be TRBD1 or TRBD2 (5 bases each). The ends were cut back, 7 bases at V and 5 bases at J, with 12 bases in the middle. The CDR3 is 12 amino acids. CDR1 and CDR2 from the germline V gene are ENHRY and SYGVKD. The CDR3 bases are TGTGCCATCACTGGGGGAAACAACGAGCAGTACTTC. Amino acid sequence: CAITGGNNEQYF.

Notes on this clonotype: An end of the junction does not agree with germline; a read error may underlie this. This chain uses TRBV6-2 or TRBV6-3 with TRBJ2-1, with 11 positions matching TRBD2. The CDR3 consists of 18 residues. Germline V CDR1 and CDR2: MNHEY, SVGEGT. The CDR3, as DNA: TGTGCCAGCAGTGACCGTCCAATAGGGACTAGCGGAGACAATGAGCGGTTCTTC. Encoded protein: CASSDRPIGTSGDNERFF.

J is TRBJ2-3 and V is TRBV12-3 or TRBV12-4, with 7 bases fitting TRBD2. V shed 3 bases, J shed 5 bases, and the junction held 2 bases outside the gene matches. This CDR3 has 13 residues. The CDR3 DNA sequence: TGTGCCAGCAGTTTGAGCGGGAAAGATACGCAGTATTTT. Translated, it gives CASSLSGKDTQYF.

The rearrangement links TRBV11-2 to TRBJ2-1; 12 bases are shared with TRBD2. Germline V gene sequence: CDR1 SGHAT, CDR2 FQNNGV. The V and J ends lost 5 bases and 15 bases, in that order; junction bases with no gene match: 8. The CDR3 runs to 13 residues. CDR3 nucleotides: TGTGCCAGCAGCCTAATGCTAGCGGGAGGGTCGTTCTTC. Protein product: CASSLMLAGGSFF.

This clonotype has a handful of counts. V usage is TRBV12-3 or TRBV12-4 and J usage is TRBJ2-7; 7 bases align to TRBD1. J lost 0 bases, V lost 6 bases, and 8 bases had no gene match. The CDR3 consists of 15 residues. CDR3 protein: CASSLTGASSYEQYF. CDR3 in DNA: TGTGCCAGCAGCCTAACAGGGGCCAGCTCCTACGAGCAGTACTTC.

The J gene is TRBJ2-1, the V gene TRBV4-1; either TRBD1 or TRBD2 may fit D (5 bases each). Trimming left V 5 bases short and J 8 bases short, with 19 bases between. CDR1 is MGHRA, CDR2 YSYEKL, per germline. The CDR3 contains 15 residues. In DNA, the CDR3 is TGCGCCAGCAGCGACCCCGGGACCGGGGTCGATGAGCAGTTCTTC. It encodes CASSDPGTGVDEQFF.

The genes are TRBV28 and TRBJ2-4; TRBD1 is a possible D gene (5 bases). V dropped 7 bases and J dropped 13 bases, with 20 bases sitting between them. The CDR3 has 13 amino acids. CDR1 and CDR2 (germline): MDHEN, SYDVKM. The CDR3 here is CASTCGSRVPQYF. Here the CDR3 DNA reads TGTGCCAGCACCTGTGGATCCAGGGTACCCCAGTACTTC.

V gene TRBV5-1 combines with J gene TRBJ2-3; D perhaps matches TRBD1 (6 bases). Between the trimmed V and J ends, which lost 0 bases and 4 bases, there was a span of 12 bases. Germline assignment: CDR1 SGHRS and CDR2 YFSETQ. This CDR3 comprises 15 residues. CDR3 protein: CASSLEGTSPDTQYF. The DNA of the CDR3 is TGCGCCAGCAGCTTGGAGGGGACATCGCCAGATACGCAGTATTTT.

The V call is TRBV10-3, the J call TRBJ1-6; D is undetermined. Trimming pared 0 bases from V and 8 bases from J, leaving 17 bases between. This CDR3 has 17 amino acids. The germline V gene encodes CDR1 ENHRY and CDR2 SYGVKD. CDR3 in DNA: TGTGCCATCAGTGAGTCGAGAGCGGCCAGGTTGGATTCACCCCTCCACTTT. This gives the protein CAISESRAARLDSPLHF.

The chain has TRBV10-1 and TRBJ2-4; tentative D call: TRBD1 (6 bases). The CDR3 contains 14 residues. Looked up from germline, CDR1 is WNHNN and CDR2 is SYGVQD (reference sequence). V lost 4 bases, J lost 8 bases, and 15 bases lay in between. In DNA, the CDR3 is TGCGCCAGCAGTGCGGGACACCAACGGGACATTCAGTACTTC. This codes for CASSAGHQRDIQYF.

This clonotype was counted at least ten times. As DNA, the CDR3 is TGTGCCAGCAGTTTGGGGGGTGGTGGAAATCAGCCCCAGCATTTT. Translation: CASSLGGGGNQPQHF. The chain combines TRBV12-3 or TRBV12-4 with TRBJ1-5; tentatively, D is TRBD1 (5 bases). Trimming removed 3 bases from V and 4 bases from J, with 13 bases in between. This CDR3 has 15 residues.

This clonotype was detected a few times. The V call is TRBV3-1, the J call TRBJ2-4, with 7 bases aligning to TRBD1. The DNA end lines up better with TRBJ2-7; the J call may be wrong. The length of the CDR3 is 16 residues. The germline gives CDR1 LGHDT, CDR2 YNNKEL (reference sequence). The chain's CDR3 is CASSQPSTGFPHEQYF. CDR3 nucleotide sequence: TGTGCCAGCAGCCAGCCCTCGACAGGGTTCCCCCACGAGCAGTACTTC.

This chain joins TRBV5-1 and TRBJ2-3; 11 bases agree with TRBD2. The ends lost 9 bases at V and 3 bases at J; junction bases unmatched: 9. The CDR3 runs to 15 residues. Per the germline V gene, CDR1 is SGHRS and CDR2 is YFSETQ. CDR3 region: CANRWGLAVTDTQYF. CDR3 DNA: TGCGCCAACAGGTGGGGACTAGCGGTAACAGATACGCAGTATTTT.

This clonotype was observed a handful of times. The rearrangement uses TRBV5-1 and TRBJ2-7; D is unclear. The CDR3 totals 14 residues. In germline, CDR1 is SGHRS, CDR2 YFSETQ. V lost 0 bases and J lost 4, with 11 bases in between. Here the CDR3 reads CASSLEDPSYEQYF. The CDR3, as DNA: TGCGCCAGCAGCTTGGAAGACCCCTCTTACGAGCAGTACTTC.